This is a list of T cell receptor beta chains from one sample in a study of Ad26.COV2.S vaccination and SARS-CoV-2 variants. Sequencing used immunoSEQ multiplex PCR; TCRdb keeps in-frame clones, though not all of them. The data show more than 85,000 clones, about 78% seen once. The source material was peripheral blood, sampled after recovery from COVID-19. These receptor sequences come from a human donor who had recovered from COVID-19. Both conserved end residues are part of each CDR3. Each record gives: V gene, CDR3 length, CDR3 protein.

>TRBV28|14
CASRVGGTSYGYTF
>TRBV29-1|12
CSVEPGGDIQYF
>TRBV7-2|14
CASSLASGTYEQYF
>TRBV2|16
CASSEQGARRNSPLHF
>TRBV2|13
CASNFAGNTEAFF
>TRBV9|15
CASSKGQPSTDTQYF
>TRBV27|14
CATTDGTLHNEQFF
>TRBV4-3|16
CASSQDRVNLNSPLHF
>TRBV28|14
CASSRGGATDTQYF
>TRBV7-2|15
CASSLQSGVAHEQFF
>TRBV6-4|16
CASSDSLTTRVETQYF
>TRBV3-1/TRBV3-2|16
CASSQEGTLNYNEQFF
>TRBV5-1|15
CASSLQGGSSYEQYF
>TRBV3-1/TRBV3-2|12
CAGQGIWDTQYF
>TRBV7-9|14
CASSPWGDTDTQYF
>TRBV7-2|14
CASSSTRRQETQYF
>TRBV28|13
CASSLPRYNEQFF
>TRBV6-5|15
CASSSPEAGQETQYF
>TRBV30|16
CAWSGPAALSTDTQYF
>TRBV28|15
CASRDGILRGTEAFF
>TRBV19|15
CASSIPGEGGNTIYF
>TRBV5-4|13
CASSFYSGNTIYF
>TRBV5-1|15
CASNKQGVGQETQYF
>TRBV21-1|15
CASSKGRGSNYGYTF
>TRBV7-6|16
CASSPGGGEGTDTQYF
>TRBV28|15
CASSLPGGPYNEQFF
>TRBV6-1|18
CASSEAFSLGGSIYEQYF
>TRBV19|13
CASSIWPPGELFF
>TRBV7-9|14
CASSPKGGRAEAFF